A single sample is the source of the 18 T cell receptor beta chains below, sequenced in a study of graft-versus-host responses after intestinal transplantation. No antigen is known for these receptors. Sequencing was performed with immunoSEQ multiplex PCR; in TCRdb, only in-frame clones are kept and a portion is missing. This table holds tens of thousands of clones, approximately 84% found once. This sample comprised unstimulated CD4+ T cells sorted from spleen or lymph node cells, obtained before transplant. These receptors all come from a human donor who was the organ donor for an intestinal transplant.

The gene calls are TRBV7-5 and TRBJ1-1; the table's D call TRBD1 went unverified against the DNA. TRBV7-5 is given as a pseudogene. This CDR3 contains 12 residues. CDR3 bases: TGTGTCAGAAGCATCCAGAACACTGAAGCTTTCTTT. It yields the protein CVRSIQNTEAFF.

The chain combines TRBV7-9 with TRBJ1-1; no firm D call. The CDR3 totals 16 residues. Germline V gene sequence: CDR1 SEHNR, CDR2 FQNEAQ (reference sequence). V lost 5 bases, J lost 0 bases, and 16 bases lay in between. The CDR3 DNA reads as TGTGCCAGCAGCATAGACCCAGCCGCTGTGAACACTGAAGCTTTCTTT. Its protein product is CASSIDPAAVNTEAFF.

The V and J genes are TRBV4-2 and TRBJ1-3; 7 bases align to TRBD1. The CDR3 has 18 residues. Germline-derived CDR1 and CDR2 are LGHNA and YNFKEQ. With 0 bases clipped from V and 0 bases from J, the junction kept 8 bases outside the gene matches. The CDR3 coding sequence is TGTGCCAGCAGCCAAGATCAGGGGGGGGACCTCTCTGGAAACACCATATATTTT. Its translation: CASSQDQGGDLSGNTIYF.

CDR3 coding DNA: TGTGCCACCAGCGTGGGGGTCTACAATGAGCAGTTCTTC. Protein: CATSVGVYNEQFF. V is TRBV15 and J is TRBJ2-1, with D tentatively TRBD1 or TRBD2 (5 bases each). Germline V gene sequence: CDR1 LNHNV, CDR2 YYDKDF (reference sequence). V lost 5 bases and J lost 3, with 8 bases in between. The CDR3 length is 13 residues.

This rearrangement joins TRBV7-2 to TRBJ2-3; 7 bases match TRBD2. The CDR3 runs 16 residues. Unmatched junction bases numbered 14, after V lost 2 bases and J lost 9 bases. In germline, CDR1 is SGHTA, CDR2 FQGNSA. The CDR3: CASSLISGPRRSTQYF. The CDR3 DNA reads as TGTGCCAGCAGCTTAATTAGCGGGCCCCGGCGGAGCACGCAGTATTTT.

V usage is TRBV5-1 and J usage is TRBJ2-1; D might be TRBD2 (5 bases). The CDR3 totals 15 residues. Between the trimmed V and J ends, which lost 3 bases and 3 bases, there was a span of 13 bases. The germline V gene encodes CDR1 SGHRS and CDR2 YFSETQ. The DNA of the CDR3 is TGCGCCAGCAGCTGGGTTAGAGGACTCTACAATGAGCAGTTCTTC. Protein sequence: CASSWVRGLYNEQFF.

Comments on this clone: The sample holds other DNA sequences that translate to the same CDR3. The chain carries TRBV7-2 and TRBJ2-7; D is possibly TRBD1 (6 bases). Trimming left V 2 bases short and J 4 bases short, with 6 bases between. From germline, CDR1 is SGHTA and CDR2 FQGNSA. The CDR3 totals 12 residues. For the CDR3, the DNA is TGTGCCAGCAGCTTACAGGGGTACGAGCAGTACTTC. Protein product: CASSLQGYEQYF.

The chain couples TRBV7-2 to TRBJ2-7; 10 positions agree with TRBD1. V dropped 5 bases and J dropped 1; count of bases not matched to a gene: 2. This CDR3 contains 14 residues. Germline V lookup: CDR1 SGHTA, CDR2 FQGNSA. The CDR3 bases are TGTGCCAGCAGCCGGACAGGGGGTTCCTACGAGCAGTACTTC. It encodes CASSRTGGSYEQYF.

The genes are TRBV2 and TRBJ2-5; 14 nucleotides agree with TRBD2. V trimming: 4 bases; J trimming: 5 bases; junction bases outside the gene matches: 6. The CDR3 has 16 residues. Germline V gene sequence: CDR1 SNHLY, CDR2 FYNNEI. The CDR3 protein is CASSGTSGGLGETQYF. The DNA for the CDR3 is TGTGCCAGCAGTGGGACTAGCGGGGGGCTAGGGGAGACCCAGTACTTC.

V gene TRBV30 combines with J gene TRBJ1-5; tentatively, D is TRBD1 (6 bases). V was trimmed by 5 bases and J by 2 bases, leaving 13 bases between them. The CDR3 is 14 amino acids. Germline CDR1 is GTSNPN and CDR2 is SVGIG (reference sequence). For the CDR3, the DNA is TGTGCCTGGGCATCCGGGGGCGGCAATCAGCCCCAGCATTTT. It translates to CAWASGGGNQPQHF.

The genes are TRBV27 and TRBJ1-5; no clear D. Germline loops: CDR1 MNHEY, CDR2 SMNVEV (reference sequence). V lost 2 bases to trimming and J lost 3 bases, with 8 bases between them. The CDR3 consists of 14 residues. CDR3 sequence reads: CASSLRGYNQPQHF. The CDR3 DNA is TGTGCCAGCAGTTTACGGGGTTACAATCAGCCCCAGCATTTT.

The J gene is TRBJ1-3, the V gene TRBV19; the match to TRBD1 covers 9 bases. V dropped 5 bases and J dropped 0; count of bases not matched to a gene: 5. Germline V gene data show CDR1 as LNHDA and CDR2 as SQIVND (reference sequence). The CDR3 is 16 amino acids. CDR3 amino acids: CASSRPTGGSGNTIYF. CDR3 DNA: TGTGCCAGTAGTCGCCCGACAGGGGGCTCTGGAAACACCATATATTTT.

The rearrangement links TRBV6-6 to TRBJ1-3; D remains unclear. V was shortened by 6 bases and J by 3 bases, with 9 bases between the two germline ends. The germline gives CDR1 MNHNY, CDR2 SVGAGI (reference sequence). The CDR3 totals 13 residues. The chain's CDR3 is CASRLNSGNTIYF. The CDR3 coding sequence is TGTGCCAGCAGATTAAACAGTGGAAACACCATATATTTT.

The CDR3 DNA follows: TGCGCCAGCAGCTTCGGTGGGACGAACACCGGGGAGCTGTTTTTT. Translating gives CASSFGGTNTGELFF. V and J are TRBV5-1 and TRBJ2-2, with D uncertain. CDR3 size: 15 residues. Germline V gives CDR1 SGHRS, CDR2 YFSETQ. The V gene lost 2 bases and the J gene lost 0 bases, with 8 bases spanning the gap.

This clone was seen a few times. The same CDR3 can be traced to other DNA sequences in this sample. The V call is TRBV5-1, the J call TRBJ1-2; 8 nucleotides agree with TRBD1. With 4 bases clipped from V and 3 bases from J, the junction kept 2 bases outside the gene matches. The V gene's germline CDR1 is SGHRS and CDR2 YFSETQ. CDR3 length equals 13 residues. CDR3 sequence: CASSLDRDYGYTF. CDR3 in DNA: TGCGCCAGCAGCCTGGACAGGGACTATGGCTACACCTTC.

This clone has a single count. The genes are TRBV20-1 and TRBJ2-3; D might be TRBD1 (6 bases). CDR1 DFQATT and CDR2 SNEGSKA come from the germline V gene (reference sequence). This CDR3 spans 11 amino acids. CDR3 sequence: CRGASTDTQYF. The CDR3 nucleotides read TGCAGGGGGGCTTCCACAGATACGCAGTATTTT.

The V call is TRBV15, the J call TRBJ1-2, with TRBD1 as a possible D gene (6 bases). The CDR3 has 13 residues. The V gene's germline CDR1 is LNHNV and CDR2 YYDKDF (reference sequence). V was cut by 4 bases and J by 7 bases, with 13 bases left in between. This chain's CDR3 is CATSMRGYSGYTF. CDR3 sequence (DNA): TGTGCCACCAGCATGAGGGGGTACAGTGGCTACACCTTC. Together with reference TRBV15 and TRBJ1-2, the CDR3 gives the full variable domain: DAMVIQNPRYQVTQFGKPVTLSCSQTLNHNVMYWYQQKSSQAPKLLFHYYDKDFNNEADTPDNFQSRRPNTSFCFLDIRSPGLGDTAMYLCATSMRGYSGYTFGSGTRLTVV.

The DNA of the CDR3 is TGTGCCAGCGGACAGGGGGCAGATACGCAGTATTTT. Its protein is CASGQGADTQYF. This chain links TRBV6-6 with TRBJ2-3; 10 bases are a match to TRBD1. This CDR3 contains 12 residues. V dropped 8 bases and J dropped 4; count of bases not matched to a gene: 0. CDR1 and CDR2 (germline): MNHNY, SVGAGI (reference sequence).